Sequencing of this T cell receptor beta chain was carried out in a study of CD8 T cells in ankylosing spondylitis. Overall study results and limits: Significant enrichment of disease-linked clones was reportedly seen in matched ankylosing spondylitis synovial fluid. Made up of fewer than 10 highly homologous variants, a TCR beta motif appeared characteristic of ankylosing spondylitis blood.

Comments on this clonotype: The target antigen is unknown.

TCRdb ran MiXCR on the 5' RACE reads and lists one entry per CDR3 protein. The profile shows roughly 700,000 distinct CDR3 sequences, 15% to 20% of them singletons. Trimming stripped 8 bases from V and 2 bases from J, with 10 bases between. CDR3 length equals 12 residues. Germline CDR1 and CDR2: SQVTM and ANQGSEA. The chain combines TRBV29-1 with TRBJ2-1; maybe TRBD1 (5 bases). Sequencing was carried out using blood, either unsorted or a sorted T cell fraction (not recorded which). This clonotype was obtained from a male donor with ankylosing spondylitis. DNA for the CDR3: TGCAGCACAGGCTCGACCTACAATGAGCAGTTCTTC. This codes for CSTGSTYNEQFF.